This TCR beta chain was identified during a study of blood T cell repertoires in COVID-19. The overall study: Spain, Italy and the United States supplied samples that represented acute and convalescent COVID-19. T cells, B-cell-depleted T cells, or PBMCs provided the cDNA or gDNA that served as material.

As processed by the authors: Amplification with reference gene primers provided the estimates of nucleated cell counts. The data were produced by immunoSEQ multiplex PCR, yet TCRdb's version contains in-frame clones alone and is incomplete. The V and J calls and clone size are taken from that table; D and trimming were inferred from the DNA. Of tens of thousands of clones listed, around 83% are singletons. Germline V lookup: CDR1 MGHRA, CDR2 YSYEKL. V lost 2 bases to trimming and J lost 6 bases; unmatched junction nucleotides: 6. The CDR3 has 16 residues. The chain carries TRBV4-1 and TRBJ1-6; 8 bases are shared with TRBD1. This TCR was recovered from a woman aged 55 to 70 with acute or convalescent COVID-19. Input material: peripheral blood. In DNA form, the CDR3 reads TGCGCCAGCAGCCAACCGCAGGGGGCGCGTAATTCACCCCTCCACTTT. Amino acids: CASSQPQGARNSPLHF.